Given below is one T cell receptor (beta chain) in context. A read error may explain this, as a much larger clone is one base away. This sample is drawn from a study of neurological immune-mediated disorders. MiXCR was run by TCRdb on the 5' RACE reads, yielding one entry per CDR3 protein. Counted here are some 49,000 distinct CDR3 sequences, about 12% occurring once; the ten biggest clones make up roughly 4.5%. Germline CDR1 DFQATT, CDR2 SNEGSKA (reference sequence). This CDR3 is built from 15 residues. Time point of the sample: longitudinal time-point 2. The sample consisted of PBMCs. This clonotype originated in a male donor with HTLV-1-associated myelopathy (HAM/TSP). This sequence joins TRBV20-1 and TRBJ1-6, with D maybe TRBD1 (5 bases). The CDR3 nucleotides are TGCAGTGCTAGCCCAACAGGAAACTATACTTCACCCCTCCACTTT. Its protein is CSASPTGNYTSPLHF.